This TCR beta chain was profiled in a study of OX40 agonist ivuxolimab in advanced cancers. Study summary: Ivuxolimab, an agonistic anti-OX40 (CD134) antibody, was given to patients. Treatment received earlier with anti-PD-1, anti-PD-L1 or anti-CTLA-4 agents was allowed, and approximately 44% had some.

Measured with immunoSEQ multiplex PCR; TCRdb has only the in-frame clones, and not every one. The profile covers some 35,000 clones, with over 80% appearing a single time and 39% taken by the ten largest. To note about this clone: Its antigen is as yet unknown.

The CDR3 spans 16 residues. Trimming took 3 bases from V and 0 from J, leaving 14 bases between them. Looked up from germline, CDR1 is MNHNS and CDR2 is SASEGT. The study, taken as a whole, reports: Specificity for antigen went undetermined in the expanded peripheral T cells. Clonal expansion was seen in CD4+ and CD8+ blood T cells by week 6 at 0.1 to 3.0 mg/kg.

The specimen was CD4+ or CD8+ T cells sorted from blood, collected in a trial of the OX40 agonist ivuxolimab. The chain is built from TRBV6-1 and TRBJ2-5; D is uncertain. The sequence was collected from an adult with an advanced solid tumor such as melanoma, head and neck, liver or kidney cancer. For the CDR3, the DNA is TGTGCCAGCAGTGATCCTGGACGATGGTACCAAGAGACCCAGTACTTC. It translates to CASSDPGRWYQETQYF.